The rows below give T cell receptor beta chains drawn from one sample of a study of T cells in localized non-small cell lung cancer. The repertoire was sequenced with immunoSEQ multiplex PCR; TCRdb's copy has only in-frame clones and lacks some. The profile shows 25,000 to 30,000 clones, around 93% of them singletons. The sample consisted of peripheral blood mononuclear cells, taken before any cancer treatment. These receptors were taken from a woman aged 35-75 years with stage III lung adenocarcinoma. The CDR3 runs from the conserved cysteine through the conserved F or W. The D gene is left open where the match is weak. Part of the rows lack a size; the others show once, few, many or a class for expanded clones.

v_call	j_call	d_call	clone_size	cdr3_aa	cdr3_nt
TRBV28	TRBJ2-5	TRBD1	.	CASSSRTGDETQYF	TGTGCCAGCAGTTCCCGGACAGGGGACGAGACCCAGTACTTC
TRBV4-2	TRBJ1-4	.	.	CASSQDQGGGSEKLFF	TGTGCCAGCAGCCAAGATCAAGGAGGCGGGAGTGAAAAACTGTTTTTT
TRBV5-6	TRBJ2-1	.	.	CASSLLAESSYNEQFF	TGTGCCAGCAGCTTACTAGCAGAGAGCTCCTACAATGAGCAGTTCTTC
TRBV28	TRBJ2-4	.	.	CASSTSRPPDIQYF	TGTGCCAGCAGTACCTCTAGGCCCCCGGACATTCAGTACTTC
TRBV5-1	TRBJ2-1	.	.	CASSGSSYNEQFF	TGCGCCAGCAGCGGGAGCTCCTACAATGAGCAGTTCTTC
TRBV5-1	TRBJ2-7	TRBD1	.	CASSFGTGRNEQYF	TGCGCCAGCAGCTTTGGGACAGGGCGCAACGAGCAGTACTTC
TRBV30	TRBJ2-7	.	.	CAWNKRVTADEQYF	TGTGCCTGGAACAAACGAGTTACGGCCGACGAGCAGTACTTC
TRBV6-5	TRBJ1-6	.	.	CASSYSRQRPLHF	TGTGCCAGCAGTTACTCCCGGCAGAGACCCCTCCACTTT
TRBV29-1	TRBJ2-2	.	.	CSGLGRQGNTGELFF	TGCAGCGGCCTGGGTCGGCAGGGTAACACCGGGGAGCTGTTTTTT
TRBV5-1	TRBJ1-2	.	.	CASSLERVNYGYTF	TGCGCCAGCAGCTTGGAAAGGGTGAACTATGGCTACACCTTC
TRBV19	TRBJ2-3	.	once	CASSISLQGADTQYF	TGTGCCAGTAGTATTAGCCTTCAGGGTGCAGATACGCAGTATTTT
TRBV30	TRBJ1-5	TRBD1	.	CAWSPGQFNQPQHF	TGTGCCTGGAGCCCGGGACAGTTCAATCAGCCCCAGCATTTT
TRBV7-2	TRBJ2-2	.	.	CASSLAQASNTGELFF	TGTGCCAGCAGCTTAGCCCAGGCATCGAACACCGGGGAGCTGTTTTTT
TRBV6-6	TRBJ2-1	.	.	CASSYSRDVNEQFF	TGTGCCAGCAGTTACTCGAGGGATGTCAATGAGCAGTTCTTC
TRBV27	TRBJ2-7	.	once	CASSSLSYEQYF	TGTGCCAGCAGCTCCCTCTCCTACGAGCAGTACTTC
TRBV6-5	TRBJ1-2	TRBD1	.	CASSDREGYGYTF	TGTGCCAGCAGTGACAGGGAGGGCTATGGCTACACCTTC
TRBV7-6	TRBJ2-5	.	.	CASSLAFSGRGTQYF	TGTGCCAGCAGCTTAGCCTTTAGTGGAAGAGGGACCCAGTACTTC
TRBV6-1	TRBJ2-2	TRBD2	.	CASRLGASGAGELFF	TGTGCCAGCAGGCTCGGGGCTAGCGGGGCCGGGGAGCTGTTTTTT
TRBV6-5	TRBJ2-7	.	.	CASSPLHQYEQYF	TGTGCCAGCAGTCCCCTACACCAATACGAGCAGTACTTC
TRBV6-6	TRBJ2-1	.	few	CASSAGLNEQFF	TGTGCCAGCTCGGCAGGTCTCAATGAGCAGTTCTTC
TRBV6-5	TRBJ1-2	.	few	CASSYRAESRIYTF	TGTGCCAGCAGTTACAGGGCGGAATCAAGAATCTACACCTTC
TRBV5-1	TRBJ2-5	TRBD1	.	CASSPTGYETQYF	TGCGCCAGCAGCCCGACAGGGTACGAGACCCAGTACTTC
TRBV7-9	TRBJ2-7	TRBD1	once	CASSFTGVTYEQYF	TGTGCCAGCAGCTTCACAGGGGTTACCTACGAGCAGTACTTC
TRBV10-3	TRBJ2-2	.	.	CAISGGANTGELFF	TGTGCCATCAGCGGGGGAGCGAACACCGGGGAGCTGTTTTTT
TRBV19	TRBJ2-7	.	.	CASSQVMASSYEQYF	TGTGCCAGTAGTCAGGTGATGGCGTCGTCCTACGAGCAGTACTTC
TRBV7-2	TRBJ1-1	.	.	CASSPSPGLLDAFF	TGTGCCAGCAGCCCCTCACCGGGACTCTTAGACGCTTTCTTT
TRBV5-1	TRBJ2-3	.	once	CASSLDSALKGQILSTDTQYF	TGCGCCAGCAGCTTGGACTCCGCTTTGAAAGGACAGATTCTCAGCACAGATACGCAGTATTTT